Sequencing of this TCR beta chain was carried out in a study of T-cell memory formation after mild COVID-19. Study-level information: Among the donors, TCR clusters were largely specific to each donor. Findings of the study overall: Clones contracting across day 15 to 85 had a balanced CD4/CD8 profile; later expanding clones leaned CD4+. CD8+ contracting clones occupied EMRA, while CD4+ ones occupied mainly CM and EM.

cDNA libraries for TCR alpha and TCR beta, carrying sample barcodes and UMIs, came from 5'RACE with constant-segment primers. TCRdb independently ran MiXCR on the 5' RACE reads; one entry per CDR3 protein. This sample carries about 82,000 distinct CDR3 sequences, around 13% of them seen once, and the ten largest clones take roughly two fifths. CDR1 and CDR2 (germline): SGHKS, YYEKEE (reference sequence). The CDR3 sequence is 15 residues long. V was pared by 2 bases and J by 3 bases, with 4 bases of the junction left unmatched. About this clonotype itself: Its target is unknown.

The rearrangement links TRBV5-5 to TRBJ1-5; 8 bases line up with TRBD1. The receptor was derived from a man aged 18 to 29 who had mild COVID-19 (a few samples of this study predate the infection). Cell type and time point are not known. Sequenced: PBMCs or a T cell subset sorted from them (not recorded which). Here the CDR3 reads CASSFGQGANQPQHF. Here the CDR3 DNA reads TGTGCCAGCAGCTTCGGTCAGGGGGCCAATCAGCCCCAGCATTTT.